The present T cell receptor beta chain was sequenced within a study of T-cell memory formation after mild COVID-19. Study-wide background: The study found TCR clusters largely donor specific.

The study, taken as a whole, reports: Clones that contracted from day 15 to 85 were balanced CD4/CD8, while later expanders leaned CD4+. SARS-CoV-2 specificity was not confirmed for second-wave clones peaking on day 37. Those CD4+ clones that contracted were mainly in CM and EM (CD8+ ones in EMRA).

This clonotype was counted between two and nine times. The target antigen is unknown. In TCRdb, the 5' RACE reads were re-called with MiXCR into one record per CDR3 protein. In the table there are approximately 250,000 distinct CDR3 sequences, approximately 15% of which are singletons. The CDR3 has 11 amino acids. Germline lookup yields CDR1 MNHEY and CDR2 SVGEGT. V was pared by 2 bases and J by 9 bases, with 5 bases between. J is TRBJ1-5 and V is TRBV6-2 or TRBV6-3; D not certain. The specimen sequenced was PBMCs or a T cell subset sorted from them (not recorded which). The sequence derives from a young man who had mild COVID-19 (a few samples of this study predate the infection). Cell type and time point are not known. The CDR3 reads CASSYGGPQHF. The CDR3 DNA sequence: TGTGCCAGCAGTTACGGTGGGCCCCAGCATTTT.